The T cell receptor beta chain described here comes from a study of T-cell memory formation after mild COVID-19. Study-level points and caveats: Of the contracting clones, CD4+ ones lay mainly in CM and EM, and CD8+ ones in EMRA. Some responding clones appeared in pre-infection memory, suggesting cross-reactive memory joined. Later expanders leaned CD4+, whereas clones that contracted between day 15 and 85 were balanced CD4/CD8.

TCRdb reprocessed the 5' RACE reads with MiXCR, giving one entry per CDR3 protein. The profile shows 550,000 to 700,000 distinct CDR3 sequences, 18% of them singletons. This clonotype has only a few counts. No antigen is known for it. V was shortened by 0 bases and J by 1 base, with 9 bases between the two germline ends. This CDR3 has 15 amino acids. Germline assignment: CDR1 SGDLS and CDR2 YYNGEE. The clonotype comes from an adult woman who had mild COVID-19 (a few samples of this study predate the infection). Cell type and time point are not known. J is TRBJ2-3 and V is TRBV9; no firm D call. The sample consisted of PBMCs or a T cell subset sorted from them (not recorded which). CDR3 loop: CASSVAYVGTDTQYF. In nucleotides, the CDR3 is TGTGCCAGCAGCGTAGCTTACGTCGGCACAGATACGCAGTATTTT.